This T cell receptor delta chain emerged from a study of γδ T cells in repeated Plasmodium falciparum infection. Background on the study: Over roughly 600 days, donors received four mosquito-bite P. falciparum NF54 infections. Study findings and constraints: Compared with Australian children, Malian Vdelta2-negative repertoires seemed more clonal, less diverse, less shared. Vgamma9/Vdelta2+ repertoires stayed stably polyclonal over time and infection. Repeated controlled infections reportedly drove waves of new clonotype selection in Vdelta2-negative, mostly Vdelta1+, gammadelta repertoires.

This CDR3 is built from 20 residues. Germline values: CDR1 TSWWSYY, CDR2 QGS. Trimming pared 2 bases from V and 0 bases from J, leaving 25 bases between. This clone was counted between two and nine times. Antigen: not known. TCRdb's protein for this DNA is that of a much larger clone and differs from the translation at residue 14, likely a read error; the protein shown is the DNA translation. Vgamma9/Vdelta2+ and Vdelta2-negative gammadelta T cells were flow-sorted from PBMC for bulk sequencing. TCRdb made new clone calls on the multiplex PCR reads using CATT. The repertoire holds 75,000 to 95,000 delta-chain clones, with over 0.9% as singletons.

Sequences were obtained from gamma-delta T cells from blood. The V call is TRDV1, the J call TRDJ1, with TRDD3 as a possible D gene (7 bases). The sequence came from a pool of human donors (malaria-infected and uninfected, not separated). DNA of the CDR3: TGTGCTCTTGGGGAAGTGTCCTACGGGGTGGGGGAGCAACACACCGATAAACTCATCTTT. Translated: CALGEVSYGVGEQHTDKLIF.